The 24 T cell receptor beta chains below come from one sample, sequenced in a study of CXCR3-negative and CXCR3-positive naive CD8 T cells (dated by TCRdb to the late 2010s). Sequencing was carried out with a NextSeq 550. The Human TCR Profiling Kit (MiLaboratory) was used to prepare UMI-labeled 5' RACE TRB cDNA libraries. TCRdb reprocessed the public reads and reports one entry per CDR3 protein sequence, without DNA. This sample's table carries approximately 56,000 distinct CDR3 sequences. In total, the top ten clones hold around 20% of the sample. Source material: memory CD8+ T cells from blood. The cell subset or site label for this specimen denotes: conventional CD8+ memory T cells (TMEM), sorted as controls. The source is a human donor in good health. Some clones in this sample may be carry-over from other donors' samples.

The chain carries TRBV29-1 and TRBJ2-7; as DNA is missing, the TRBD1 call by TCRdb cannot be tested. The CDR3 totals 15 residues. Germline V gives CDR1 SQVTM, CDR2 ANQGSEA. CDR3 sequence: CSVEAEGQPSYEQYF.

The chain employs TRBV6-5 and TRBJ1-4; TCRdb reports TRBD1, a call that lacks DNA to check it against. The CDR3 runs to 16 residues. The germline CDR1 and CDR2 sequences are MNHEY and SVGAGI. The CDR3 protein is CASSPGWTYFNEKLFF.

The chain couples TRBV7-9 to TRBJ2-3; TCRdb proposes TRBD2, but this gene call is untestable without DNA. This CDR3 spans 16 amino acids. Germline V gene lookup returns CDR1 SEHNR and CDR2 FQNEAQ (reference sequence). This chain's CDR3 is CASSLPAAGGTDTQYF.

The chain has TRBV10-1 and TRBJ2-7. Germline V CDR1 and CDR2: WNHNN, SYGVQD (reference sequence). This CDR3 region has 12 residues. CDR3 sequence: CASSEDTYEQYF.

This rearrangement joins TRBV20-1 to TRBJ1-2; TCRdb outputs TRBD1, but without DNA this stays unchecked. This CDR3 contains 18 residues. Germline V gives CDR1 DFQATT, CDR2 SNEGSKA (reference sequence). The chain's CDR3 is CSARVPGGPSPPNYGYTF.

CDR3 sequence reads: CASSFEQGLNEQYF. This sequence joins TRBV28 and TRBJ2-7; TCRdb indicates TRBD1, and absent DNA this call remains unverified. CDR3 length equals 14 residues. The germline V gene has CDR1 MDHEN and CDR2 SYDVKM. The full variable domain, its missing parts supplied by reference TRBV28 and TRBJ2-7, is DVKVTQSSRYLVKRTGEKVFLECVQDMDHENMFWYRQDPGLGLRLIYFSYDVKMKEKGDIPEGYSVSREKKERFSLILESASTNQTSMYLCASSFEQGLNEQYFGPGTRLTVT.

The J gene is TRBJ2-2, the V gene TRBV29-1; TCRdb calls TRBD1, which cannot be checked without DNA. The germline gives CDR1 SQVTM, CDR2 ANQGSEA. The CDR3 contains 15 residues. The CDR3 loop is CSVVEVPGITGELFF.

This rearrangement joins TRBV11-2 to TRBJ1-4. Germline loops: CDR1 SGHAT, CDR2 FQNNGV. This CDR3 has 15 residues. CDR3: CASSLDHMDVQKLFF. The full variable domain, completed using reference TRBV11-2 and TRBJ1-4, is EAGVAQSPRYKIIEKRQSVAFWCNPISGHATLYWYQQILGQGPKLLIQFQNNGVVDDSQLPKDRFSAERLKGVDSTLKIQPAKLEDSAVYLCASSLDHMDVQKLFFGSGTQLSVL.

J is TRBJ2-5 and V is TRBV6-5; TCRdb picks TRBD1, but there is no DNA to check that call. Germline lookup yields CDR1 MNHEY and CDR2 SVGAGI. This CDR3 is built from 18 residues. CDR3 amino acids: CASSSAPLATGSQETQYF.

The J gene is TRBJ2-1, the V gene TRBV15. CDR1 LNHNV and CDR2 YYDKDF come from the germline V gene (reference sequence). The length of the CDR3 is 12 residues. This CDR3 is CATSRLRNEQFF.

CDR3: CASSPGTTLYEQYF. V gene TRBV28 combines with J gene TRBJ2-7; absent DNA, TCRdb's TRBD1 call cannot be checked. CDR3 length: 14 amino acids. CDR1 and CDR2 (germline): MDHEN, SYDVKM.

The chain has TRBV9 and TRBJ2-7; the TRBD1 assignment by TCRdb is unverifiable without DNA. Germline assignment: CDR1 SGDLS and CDR2 YYNGEE. The length of the CDR3 is 19 residues. CDR3 sequence: CASSVGTGGTGLKSYEQYF.

V is TRBV29-1 and J is TRBJ1-2; TCRdb proposes TRBD1, but this gene call is untestable without DNA. The CDR3 extends over 13 amino acids. Looked up from germline, CDR1 is SQVTM and CDR2 is ANQGSEA. The CDR3: CSVERTERYGYTF.

CDR3 amino acids: CASSYRQGFYNEQFF. The chain combines TRBV6-5 with TRBJ2-1; TCRdb calls TRBD1, which cannot be checked without DNA. Germline loops: CDR1 MNHEY, CDR2 SVGAGI. This CDR3 is 15 amino acids long.

The chain couples TRBV7-9 to TRBJ2-1; the D call from TCRdb, TRBD1, cannot be confirmed without DNA. This CDR3 contains 14 residues. The germline CDR1 and CDR2 sequences are SEHNR and FQNEAQ (reference sequence). The CDR3 here is CASSPRTGENEQFF.

This chain links TRBV7-6 with TRBJ2-3; TCRdb returns TRBD2, unconfirmable since there is no DNA. The CDR3 totals 18 residues. Germline lookup yields CDR1 SGHVS and CDR2 FNYEAQ. CDR3 residues: CASSPIGTSGGRDDTQYF.

The chain links TRBV29-1 to TRBJ1-1; TCRdb outputs TRBD1, but without DNA this stays unchecked. Germline-derived CDR1 and CDR2 are SQVTM and ANQGSEA. The length of the CDR3 is 14 residues. CDR3 sequence reads: CSAAGGYSPTEAFF.

This chain connects TRBV12-3 or TRBV12-4 to TRBJ2-1; the D gene TCRdb calls, TRBD2, cannot be checked with no DNA. The CDR3 runs to 16 residues. The CDR3 loop reads CASSPTAGKDPNEQFF.

The genes are TRBV5-6 and TRBJ1-1; TCRdb selects TRBD1, and the lack of DNA leaves this call unchecked. Germline V lookup: CDR1 SGHDT, CDR2 YYEEEE. The CDR3 is 13 residues long. CDR3 sequence: CASKIRGDTEAFF.

The chain employs TRBV12-3 or TRBV12-4 and TRBJ2-7; no DNA is available, so the TRBD1 call from TCRdb remains unchecked. This CDR3 comprises 16 residues. CDR3 protein: CASSQAPGQYVYEQYF.

V and J are TRBV23-1 and TRBJ2-7; there is no DNA to check the TCRdb D call of TRBD1. TRBV23-1 is an ORF for which the function is uncertain. The CDR3 extends over 15 amino acids. The CDR3 loop reads CASSPLRGRGYEQYF.

V and J are TRBV6-2 or TRBV6-3 and TRBJ2-3; TCRdb selects TRBD2, and the lack of DNA leaves this call unchecked. This CDR3 has 18 residues. Germline V gives CDR1 MNHEY, CDR2 SVGEGT. The CDR3 is CASTTTSGAEWGTDTQYF.

The chain is built from TRBV5-6 and TRBJ2-1; absent DNA, TCRdb's TRBD1 call cannot be checked. Germline-derived CDR1 and CDR2 are SGHDT and YYEEEE. CDR3 length equals 13 residues. CDR3: CASSSTGSNEQFF.

This chain joins TRBV18 and TRBJ2-1. CDR1 and CDR2 from the germline V gene are KGHSH and LQKENI. There are 13 residues in the CDR3. CDR3 residues: CASSPPSSNEQFF. The full variable domain, completed using reference TRBV18 and TRBJ2-1, is NAGVMQNPRHLVRRRGQEARLRCSPMKGHSHVYWYRQLPEEGLKFMVYLQKENIIDESGMPKERFSAEFPKEGPSILRIQQVVRGDSAAYFCASSPPSSNEQFFGPGTRLTVL.